One and the same sample provided the 26 T cell receptor beta chains below, sequenced in a study of blood T cell repertoires in COVID-19. Profiling relied on immunoSEQ multiplex PCR, and the TCRdb table lists in-frame clones only, not all of them. The table lists some 670,000 clones, 70% to 90% of them singletons, with about 0.24% in the top ten. The material sequenced was peripheral blood. These receptors were obtained from a woman under 30 with acute or convalescent COVID-19.

This chain uses TRBV3-1 (or the pseudogene TRBV3-2) with TRBJ1-2; D is possibly TRBD1 (5 bases). CDR1 LGHDT and CDR2 YNNKEL come from the germline V gene (reference sequence). This CDR3 spans 13 amino acids. V was pared by 1 base and J by 6 bases, with 9 bases between. CDR3 region: CASSQVAGHGYTF. In nucleotides, the CDR3 is TGTGCCAGCAGCCAAGTGGCGGGACATGGCTACACCTTC.

J is TRBJ1-6 and V is TRBV7-6; TRBD1 is a possible D gene (5 bases). Germline CDR1 reads SGHVS; CDR2 reads FNYEAQ. This CDR3 spans 15 amino acids. V lost 1 base to trimming and J lost 8 bases, with 12 bases between them. CDR3 amino acids: CASSLDQGADSPLHF. The CDR3 DNA follows: TGTGCCAGCAGCTTAGATCAAGGGGCCGATTCACCCCTCCACTTT.

V usage is TRBV4-1 and J usage is TRBJ2-7, with a tentative D call TRBD1 (6 bases). V was clipped by 0 bases and J by 0 bases, with 12 bases between them. The CDR3 runs to 16 residues. Germline CDR1 MGHRA, CDR2 YSYEKL. The CDR3 sequence is CASSQEWAGDSYEQYF. In DNA, the CDR3 is TGCGCCAGCAGCCAAGAGTGGGCAGGGGACTCCTACGAGCAGTACTTC.

The table lists this clone with a count of one. The J gene is TRBJ2-7, the V gene TRBV7-6; unclear D gene. The germline V gene encodes CDR1 SGHVS and CDR2 FNYEAQ. The CDR3 runs to 14 residues. V shed 0 bases and J shed 7 bases, with 13 bases lying between them. The CDR3 coding sequence is TGTGCCAGCAGCTTAGCGCGAGGAAGGCAGGAGCAGTACTTC. This encodes CASSLARGRQEQYF.

The genes are TRBV6-6 and TRBJ2-7; possible D gene TRBD1, 8 bases. This CDR3 spans 16 amino acids. V gave up 0 bases and J gave up 7 bases, with 19 bases separating them. Per the germline V gene, CDR1 is MNHNY and CDR2 is SVGAGI (reference sequence). Written as DNA, the CDR3 is TGTGCCAGCAGTTACTCGAATTGGAACAGGGGGGGAGAGCAGTACTTC. Translated: CASSYSNWNRGGEQYF.

In DNA, the CDR3 is TGTGCCAGCAGCCCGACAGGGACCTCTGGAAACACCATATATTTT. This encodes CASSPTGTSGNTIYF. This chain uses TRBV6-5 with TRBJ1-3; TRBD1 aligns across 7 bases. The CDR3 is 15 amino acids. The J segment lost 0 bases and the V segment lost 6 bases, leaving 5 bases of the junction unmatched. The germline gives CDR1 MNHEY, CDR2 SVGAGI.

The rearrangement links TRBV4-1 to TRBJ2-7; D gene uncertain. V was pared by 1 base and J by 6 bases, with 7 bases between. This CDR3 has 12 amino acids. Germline lookup yields CDR1 MGHRA and CDR2 YSYEKL. Here the CDR3 reads CASSQVNSEQYF. For the CDR3, the DNA is TGCGCCAGCAGCCAAGTCAATTCCGAGCAGTACTTC.

The J gene is TRBJ1-1, the V gene TRBV2, with 9 nucleotides matching TRBD1. The CDR3 is 14 amino acids. Trimming at V came to 6 bases and at J to 7 bases, leaving 9 bases not matched to a gene. Germline assignment: CDR1 SNHLY and CDR2 FYNNEI. CDR3 nucleotides: TGTGCCAGCAGCGGACAGGGGATTTTGATTGAAGCTTTCTTT. Protein sequence: CASSGQGILIEAFF.

The V gene is TRBV27, the J gene TRBJ1-6, with D hard to call. Deletions cut 6 bases from V and 5 bases from J, with 5 bases between. The CDR3 has 12 residues. CDR1 MNHEY and CDR2 SMNVEV come from the germline V gene (reference sequence). CDR3 residues: CASSPNNSPLHF. CDR3 DNA sequence: TGTGCCAGCAGCCCCAATAATTCACCCCTCCACTTT.

The chain joins TRBV27 to TRBJ2-7; 8 bases are shared with TRBD2. The CDR3 consists of 15 residues. V shed 6 bases, J shed 2 bases, and the junction held 9 bases outside the gene matches. The V gene's germline CDR1 is MNHEY and CDR2 SMNVEV (reference sequence). In DNA, the CDR3 is TGTGCCAGCAGCCGAGGGACTAGTGCCCCCTACGAGCAGTACTTC. The encoded protein is CASSRGTSAPYEQYF.

For the CDR3, the DNA is TGTGCCAGTAACCCCCCCGGGACACCTTATGGCTACACCTTC. This gives the protein CASNPPGTPYGYTF. The rearrangement joins TRBV19 to TRBJ1-2; TRBD1 is a possible D gene (6 bases). This CDR3 spans 14 amino acids. Germline V gives CDR1 LNHDA, CDR2 SQIVND (reference sequence). V lost 7 bases to trimming and J lost 5 bases, with 17 bases between them.

The chain uses TRBV6-5 and TRBJ1-3, with D possibly TRBD1 on 6 matching bases. The V and J ends lost 6 bases and 6 bases respectively, with 12 bases between them. The CDR3 is 13 residues long. Germline V gives CDR1 MNHEY, CDR2 SVGAGI. CDR3 residues: CASSLDRANTIYF. The CDR3 bases are TGTGCCAGCAGCCTGGACAGAGCAAACACCATATATTTT.

The rearrangement links TRBV7-9 to TRBJ1-2; D not resolved. The ends were cut back, 3 bases at V and 0 bases at J, with 8 bases in the middle. Germline V lookup: CDR1 SEHNR, CDR2 FQNEAQ (reference sequence). This CDR3 has 14 residues. CDR3 in amino acids: CASSFGPANYGYTF. In nucleotides, the CDR3 is TGTGCCAGCAGCTTTGGGCCCGCTAACTATGGCTACACCTTC.

The genes are TRBV19 and TRBJ1-5; D not resolved. The CDR3 has 15 amino acids. CDR1 and CDR2 from the germline V gene are LNHDA and SQIVND (reference sequence). Deletions cut 5 bases from V and 1 base from J, with 12 bases between. The DNA of the CDR3 is TGTGCCAGTAGTTTGTACGGTTCCAGCAATCAGCCCCAGCATTTT. This gives the protein CASSLYGSSNQPQHF. The full variable domain, rest sourced from reference TRBV19 and TRBJ1-5, is DGGITQSPKYLFRKEGQNVTLSCEQNLNHDAMYWYRQDPGQGLRLIYYSQIVNDFQKGDIAEGYSVSREKKESFPLTVTSAQKNPTAFYLCASSLYGSSNQPQHFGDGTRLSIL.

The rearrangement uses TRBV24-1 and TRBJ1-5; D is unresolved. Trimming removed 4 bases from V and 4 bases from J, with 7 bases in between. In germline, CDR1 is KGHDR, CDR2 SFDVKD. The CDR3 spans 13 residues. As DNA, the CDR3 is TGTGCCACCAGTGAATCCGGGAATCAGCCCCAGCATTTT. Amino acid sequence: CATSESGNQPQHF.

This chain uses TRBV10-3 with TRBJ2-2; a possible D gene is TRBD2 (6 bases). The CDR3 spans 16 residues. The V and J ends lost 4 bases and 6 bases respectively, with 18 bases between them. The germline gives CDR1 ENHRY, CDR2 SYGVKD. This CDR3 reads CAISGGAGPRPGELFF. In DNA, the CDR3 is TGTGCCATCAGTGGTGGGGCGGGGCCGCGTCCCGGGGAGCTGTTTTTT.

V gene TRBV5-4 combines with J gene TRBJ1-5, with D uncertain. The CDR3 extends over 13 amino acids. Germline lookup yields CDR1 SGHNT and CDR2 YYREEE (reference sequence). V lost 0 bases and J lost 5, with 6 bases in between. CDR3 DNA sequence: TGTGCCAGCAGCTTGGAGGCGGATCAGCCCCAGCATTTT. Its translation is CASSLEADQPQHF.

The chain joins TRBV12-3 or TRBV12-4 to TRBJ2-5; the D is unclear. This CDR3 has 12 residues. Trimming removed 3 bases from V and 1 base from J, with 3 bases in between. The CDR3 DNA reads as TGTGCCAGCAGTTTCTCCCAAGAGACCCAGTACTTC. Protein: CASSFSQETQYF.

This chain joins TRBV11-2 and TRBJ1-1; D uncertain. The CDR3 consists of 11 residues. CDR1 SGHAT and CDR2 FQNNGV come from the germline V gene. V lost 5 bases and J lost 8, with 9 bases in between. CDR3 loop: CASSPGLEAFF. Written as DNA, the CDR3 is TGTGCCAGCAGCCCCGGACTAGAAGCTTTCTTT.

The chain joins TRBV6-2 or TRBV6-3 to TRBJ1-1; TRBD1 matches at 7 bases. This CDR3 has 16 residues. Germline V lookup: CDR1 MNHEY, CDR2 SVGEGT. V lost 5 bases, J lost 7 bases, and 16 bases stayed unmatched. This CDR3 reads CASSLDRTRVTIEAFF. The CDR3 DNA reads TGTGCCAGCAGTCTGGACAGGACGAGGGTAACTATTGAAGCTTTCTTT.

This clone was seen only once. The J gene is TRBJ1-5, the V gene TRBV6-5; D unclear. Between the trimmed V and J ends, which lost 3 bases and 7 bases, there was a span of 13 bases. The CDR3 has 14 amino acids. CDR1 is MNHEY, CDR2 SVGAGI, per germline. Here the CDR3 DNA reads TGTGCCAGCAGTTATTCCGGGAGTAGGCAGCCCCAGCATTTT. Its translation is CASSYSGSRQPQHF.

This chain uses TRBV7-9 with TRBJ2-2; a possible D gene is TRBD1 (6 bases). The germline CDR1 and CDR2 sequences are SEHNR and FQNEAQ (reference sequence). The V and J ends lost 6 bases and 2 bases respectively, with 16 bases between them. CDR3 length: 16 amino acids. This CDR3 is CASRSGQNPNTGELFF. The DNA for the CDR3 is TGTGCCAGCAGGTCGGGACAAAACCCTAACACCGGGGAGCTGTTTTTT.

CDR3 protein: CASSDIGGNNQPQHF. CDR3 sequence (DNA): TGTGCCAGCAGTGATATAGGGGGCAATAATCAGCCCCAGCATTTT. V and J are TRBV2 and TRBJ1-5, with 7 bases identical to TRBD1. Germline V lookup: CDR1 SNHLY, CDR2 FYNNEI. V gave up 3 bases and J gave up 4 bases; unmatched junction bases: 6. The CDR3 totals 15 residues.

This sequence joins TRBV6-5 and TRBJ2-1; D gene ambiguous. Trimming took off 2 bases at V and 0 bases at J, with 8 bases between the two ends. The CDR3 extends over 15 amino acids. Per the germline V gene, CDR1 is MNHEY and CDR2 is SVGAGI. The CDR3: CASSYIGYSYNEQFF. CDR3 bases: TGTGCCAGCAGTTACATCGGGTACTCCTACAATGAGCAGTTCTTC.

This clone has just one count. The CDR3 nucleotides are TGTGCCAGCAACAAAATCTCAGGGGGCGCGTATGGCTACACCTTC. This gives the protein CASNKISGGAYGYTF. V is TRBV9 and J is TRBJ1-2; TRBD1 agrees at 8 bases. In germline, CDR1 is SGDLS, CDR2 YYNGEE. The CDR3 has 15 residues. With 6 bases clipped from V and 5 bases from J, the junction kept 12 bases outside the gene matches. Based on the CDR3 plus reference TRBV9 and TRBJ1-2, the full variable domain is DSGVTQTPKHLITATGQRVTLRCSPRSGDLSVYWYQQSLDQGLQFLIQYYNGEERAKGNILERFSAQQFPDLHSELNLSSLELGDSALYFCASNKISGGAYGYTFGSGTRLTVV.

This chain connects TRBV7-8 to TRBJ2-7, with 8 bases fitting TRBD1. Germline CDR1 SGHVS, CDR2 FQNEAQ. The length of the CDR3 is 16 residues. Losses at the gene ends were 2 bases for V and 0 bases for J; bases not matched to a gene: 6. CDR3 in amino acids: CASSLSGGPSSYEQYF. The CDR3 DNA reads as TGTGCCAGCAGCTTATCAGGGGGCCCGAGCTCCTACGAGCAGTACTTC. Combining the CDR3 with reference TRBV7-8 and TRBJ2-7 gives the whole variable domain GAGVSQSPRYKVAKRGQDVALRCDPISGHVSLFWYQQALGQGPEFLTYFQNEAQLDKSGLPSDRFFAERPEGSVSTLKIQRTQQEDSAVYLCASSLSGGPSSYEQYFGPGTRLTVT.